These 18 T cell receptor beta chains were all obtained from the same sample, sequenced in a study of radiation and T cells in renal cell carcinoma. The repertoire was sequenced with immunoSEQ multiplex PCR; TCRdb's copy has only in-frame clones and lacks some. The sample has just over 95,000 clones; about 86% are singletons. Time point in this sample: baseline pretreatment blood. Treatment described: 15 Gy SBRT to primary tumor, nephrectomy 4 weeks later. Sequencing used blood, obtained from a patient whose treatment included radiotherapy and nephrectomy. These receptor sequences come from a man over 45 with renal cell carcinoma.

The chain couples TRBV7-3 to TRBJ2-1; D might be TRBD2 (5 bases). The CDR3 runs 15 residues. Germline V gives CDR1 SGHTA, CDR2 FQGTGA. Trimming cost V 5 bases and J 5 bases, with 16 bases left between them. CDR3 nucleotides: TGTGCCAGCAGCCAGGCCTTACCGGGAAACAATGAGCAGTTCTTC. Translation gives CASSQALPGNNEQFF.

The chain has TRBV7-3 and TRBJ2-3; 7 bases are shared with TRBD2. CDR1 is SGHTA and CDR2 is FQGTGA in the germline V gene. CDR3 length: 16 amino acids. The J segment lost 0 bases and the V segment lost 5 bases, leaving 8 bases of the junction unmatched. The CDR3 loop is CASSPSGEGSTDTQYF. CDR3 in DNA: TGTGCCAGCAGCCCAAGCGGGGAGGGTAGCACAGATACGCAGTATTTT.

V usage is TRBV30 and J usage is TRBJ1-1; D unclear. Germline assignment: CDR1 GTSNPN and CDR2 SVGIG (reference sequence). V lost 0 bases and J lost 1, with 12 bases in between. The CDR3 is 15 amino acids. CDR3 residues: CAWSVPRRTNTEAFF. In nucleotides, the CDR3 is TGTGCCTGGAGTGTACCCCGTCGGACGAACACTGAAGCTTTCTTT.

Here the CDR3 DNA reads TGTGCCAGCAGCCGTGGGTTGGGTATAACGGGAGGCACAGATACGCAGTATTTT. Translation: CASSRGLGITGGTDTQYF. This rearrangement joins TRBV7-2 to TRBJ2-3, with D perhaps matching TRBD2 (6 bases). The CDR3 is made up of 18 amino acids. Germline V gene lookup returns CDR1 SGHTA and CDR2 FQGNSA. With 5 bases removed from V and 1 base from J, the gap between germline ends came to 22 bases.

The J gene is TRBJ1-5, the V gene TRBV7-2; 7 bases are a match to TRBD1. Germline trimming cut 5 bases from V and 2 bases from J; bases unmatched to any gene: 9. CDR3 length: 16 amino acids. Germline V gene sequence: CDR1 SGHTA, CDR2 FQGNSA. CDR3 DNA: TGTGCCAGCAGCCCGAGACAGGGTTCGGGCAATCAGCCCCAGCATTTT. This gives the protein CASSPRQGSGNQPQHF.

This clone counts as medium-sized. The chain uses TRBV28 and TRBJ2-7; 8 bases fit TRBD1. J was trimmed by 1 base and V by 7 bases; bases with no gene match: 9. The CDR3 totals 15 residues. CDR1 MDHEN and CDR2 SYDVKM come from the germline V gene. The CDR3 DNA follows: TGTGCCAGCACTCCTCAACGGACAGGGTCCTACGAGCAGTACTTC. Its translation: CASTPQRTGSYEQYF.

The gene calls are TRBV27 and TRBJ2-1; 8 bases line up with TRBD1. Germline-derived CDR1 and CDR2 are MNHEY and SMNVEV (reference sequence). Losses at the gene ends were 5 bases for V and 5 bases for J; bases not matched to a gene: 14. CDR3 length: 17 amino acids. The CDR3 loop is CASSPVDGQGRDNEQFF. In DNA form, the CDR3 reads TGTGCCAGCAGTCCCGTCGACGGACAGGGTAGGGACAATGAGCAGTTCTTC.

This clone showed up just a few times. The chain combines TRBV7-9 with TRBJ1-1, with D tentatively TRBD1 (6 bases). This CDR3 has 13 residues. V was shortened by 1 base and J by 8 bases, with 11 bases between the two germline ends. The germline V gene has CDR1 SEHNR and CDR2 FQNEAQ (reference sequence). In DNA, the CDR3 is TGTGCCAGCAGCTTAGTTGGGGGGCTCGAAGCTTTCTTT. It codes for CASSLVGGLEAFF.

The V call is TRBV11-3, the J call TRBJ1-1; tentatively, D is TRBD1 (6 bases). CDR3 size: 14 residues. Germline V gene data show CDR1 as SGHNT and CDR2 as YENEEA. V was cut by 4 bases and J by 3 bases, with 12 bases left in between. CDR3 loop: CASSSAGADTEAFF. For the CDR3, the DNA is TGTGCCAGCAGCTCCGCAGGGGCTGACACTGAAGCTTTCTTT.

The V gene is TRBV10-3, the J gene TRBJ2-1; TRBD1 matches at 9 bases. The V gene's germline CDR1 is ENHRY and CDR2 SYGVKD. V was pared by 3 bases and J by 5 bases, with 8 bases of the junction left unmatched. CDR3 length equals 16 residues. DNA of the CDR3: TGTGCCATCAGTGATCCTGGACAGGGGACCCACAATGAGCAGTTCTTC. The encoded protein is CAISDPGQGTHNEQFF.

The CDR3 DNA reads TGTGCCAGTAGTATAGATCCTTGGTACAATGGCTACACCTTC. Its protein product is CASSIDPWYNGYTF. V gene TRBV19 combines with J gene TRBJ1-2; no definite D call. V was trimmed by 0 bases and J by 6 bases, leaving 11 bases between them. The CDR3 runs to 14 residues. Germline assignment: CDR1 LNHDA and CDR2 SQIVND (reference sequence).

This clone has only one observation. The J gene is TRBJ2-1, the V gene TRBV4-1; either TRBD1 or TRBD2 may supply D (5 bases each). The V end was cut by 4 bases, the J end by 4 bases, with 17 bases between. Per the germline V gene, CDR1 is MGHRA and CDR2 is YSYEKL. The CDR3 has 16 residues. The CDR3 region is CASSLAGDGFYNEQFF. Written as DNA, the CDR3 is TGCGCCAGCAGCCTAGCCGGGGACGGATTTTACAATGAGCAGTTCTTC.

This sequence joins TRBV5-1 and TRBJ2-1; no clear D gene. Trimming cost V 1 base and J 5 bases, with 4 bases left between them. The CDR3 extends over 12 amino acids. CDR1 is SGHRS, CDR2 YFSETQ, per germline. For the CDR3, the DNA is TGCGCCAGCAGCTTGATTCACAATGAGCAGTTCTTC. Translated: CASSLIHNEQFF.

The chain is built from TRBV5-4 and TRBJ2-3, with D perhaps assigned TRBD1 or TRBD2 (5 bases each). Germline CDR1 is SGHNT and CDR2 is YYREEE (reference sequence). This CDR3 region has 16 residues. The V gene lost 0 bases and the J gene lost 0 bases, with 11 bases spanning the gap. The CDR3 nucleotides read TGTGCCAGCAGCTTGGCCGGGGCGATTAGCACAGATACGCAGTATTTT. The encoded protein is CASSLAGAISTDTQYF. Drawing the rest from reference TRBV5-4 and TRBJ2-3, the complete variable domain is ETGVTQSPTHLIKTRGQQVTLRCSSQSGHNTVSWYQQALGQGPQFIFQYYREEENGRGNFPPRFSGLQFPNYSSELNVNALELDDSALYLCASSLAGAISTDTQYFGPGTRLTVL.

This chain joins TRBV4-1 and TRBJ1-2; 8 bases are a match to TRBD1. The length of the CDR3 is 15 residues. Trimming took 0 bases from V and 7 from J; bases not matched to a gene: 7. Germline CDR1 reads MGHRA; CDR2 reads YSYEKL. The CDR3, as DNA: TGCGCCAGCAGCCAAGAAACAGGGGGAATCGGTGGCTACACCTTC. Amino acids: CASSQETGGIGGYTF.

J is TRBJ2-5 and V is TRBV14, with 9 bases aligning to TRBD2. This CDR3 spans 14 amino acids. With V trimmed by 1 base and J by 6 bases, 3 bases remained unmatched. The germline CDR1 and CDR2 sequences are SGHDN and FVKESK. Here the CDR3 reads CASSQASGVQTQYF. CDR3 sequence (DNA): TGTGCCAGCAGCCAAGCTAGCGGGGTACAGACCCAGTACTTC. The full variable domain, in which reference TRBV14 and TRBJ2-5 provide the parts outside the CDR3, is EAGVTQFPSHSVIEKGQTVTLRCDPISGHDNLYWYRRVMGKEIKFLLHFVKESKQDESGMPNNRFLAERTGGTYSTLKVQPAELEDSGVYFCASSQASGVQTQYFGPGTRLLVL.

This clone was seen more than once but under ten times. J is TRBJ2-7 and V is TRBV4-2; D not resolved. V was clipped by 1 base and J by 2 bases, with 6 bases between them. CDR1 LGHNA and CDR2 YNFKEQ come from the germline V gene. The CDR3 extends over 13 amino acids. The CDR3 region is CASSQVATYEQYF. In DNA form, the CDR3 reads TGTGCCAGCAGCCAAGTTGCGACCTACGAGCAGTACTTC.

The V call is TRBV11-3, the J call TRBJ2-7; no firm D call. V lost 1 base, J lost 0 bases, and 7 bases lay in between. Germline loops: CDR1 SGHNT, CDR2 YENEEA. The CDR3 runs 14 residues. DNA of the CDR3: TGTGCCAGCAGCTTAGGTCCAAGCTCCTACGAGCAGTACTTC. This sequence encodes CASSLGPSSYEQYF.